The 22 T cell receptor beta chains reported below all come from one sample, sequenced in a study of Ad26.COV2.S vaccination and SARS-CoV-2 variants. Treatment indicated: roughly 18 received Ad26.COV2.S at low or high dose, single or two shots; roughly 5 received placebo; per-sample allocation not given. Sampling was done on day 63 after the first vaccine or placebo injection. Sequencing used immunoSEQ multiplex PCR; TCRdb keeps in-frame clones, though not all of them. The table lists about 440,000 clones, roughly 87% of them singletons. The input for sequencing was peripheral blood, taken in a trial of Ad26.COV2.S vaccine versus placebo. The receptors come from a person aged 18-60 years who received the Ad26.COV2.S COVID-19 vaccine or a placebo.

The chain recombines TRBV7-8 with TRBJ1-1; D remains unclear. Trimming stripped 3 bases from V and 3 bases from J, with 8 bases between. The length of the CDR3 is 13 residues. Germline values: CDR1 SGHVS, CDR2 FQNEAQ. The CDR3 protein is CASSFGVDTEAFF. CDR3 DNA sequence: TGTGCCAGCAGCTTCGGGGTTGACACTGAAGCTTTCTTT.

The V and J genes are TRBV28 and TRBJ2-7; 10 positions agree with TRBD2. Trimming removed 5 bases from V and 0 bases from J; junction bases left unmatched: 4. Germline CDR1 is MDHEN and CDR2 is SYDVKM. This CDR3 is built from 15 residues. The CDR3 region has the DNA TGTGCCAGCAGTCTAGCGGGAGTGACCTCCTACGAGCAGTACTTC. Translation: CASSLAGVTSYEQYF.

This sequence joins TRBV27 and TRBJ2-7, with D unresolved. V was pared by 2 bases and J by 5 bases, with 10 bases between. Germline CDR1 MNHEY, CDR2 SMNVEV (reference sequence). The CDR3 spans 13 residues. CDR3 DNA: TGTGCCAGCAGTTTAAGGCAGTCGGACGAGCAGTACTTC. It translates to CASSLRQSDEQYF.

The chain carries TRBV6-1 and TRBJ2-7, with a possible D match to TRBD2 (6 bases). V lost 5 bases to trimming and J lost 2 bases, with 16 bases between them. Germline V gene data show CDR1 as MNHNS and CDR2 as SASEGT. The CDR3 is made up of 15 amino acids. In DNA form, the CDR3 reads TGTGCCAGCAGTCCCCGGGGTGGAGGGACCTACGAGCAGTACTTC. This translates into CASSPRGGGTYEQYF.

The chain is built from TRBV27 and TRBJ2-5; D tentatively fits TRBD1 or TRBD2 (5 bases each). The V end was cut by 3 bases, the J end by 4 bases, with 24 bases between. The CDR3 contains 18 residues. Germline CDR1 MNHEY, CDR2 SMNVEV (reference sequence). The CDR3 DNA is TGTGCCAGCAGTTTGGCTAGCAGGGATGGGGCTAAAGGAGAGACCCAGTACTTC. As protein: CASSLASRDGAKGETQYF.

V usage is TRBV19 and J usage is TRBJ2-7; 8 nucleotides match TRBD2. Germline-derived CDR1 and CDR2 are LNHDA and SQIVND (reference sequence). V shed 5 bases and J 6 bases; nucleotides not matched to a gene: 12. This CDR3 has 15 residues. The CDR3 is CASSPGGAGEGEQYF. The DNA for the CDR3 is TGTGCCAGTAGTCCCGGGGGAGCGGGAGAGGGCGAGCAGTACTTC.

This chain uses TRBV5-6 with TRBJ2-7; TRBD2 agrees at 8 bases. Looked up from germline, CDR1 is SGHDT and CDR2 is YYEEEE. The CDR3 totals 15 residues. V dropped 1 base and J dropped 5; count of bases not matched to a gene: 8. The CDR3 is CASSLPGGQFDEQYF. The CDR3 bases are TGTGCCAGCAGCTTGCCGGGAGGGCAATTCGACGAGCAGTACTTC.

The chain joins TRBV12-3 or TRBV12-4 to TRBJ2-1, with D unresolved. The CDR3 spans 12 residues. V lost 1 base, J lost 5 bases, and 3 bases lay in between. In nucleotides, the CDR3 is TGTGCCAGCAGTTTAGACGACAATGAGCAGTTCTTC. Translating gives CASSLDDNEQFF.

The rearrangement joins TRBV30 to TRBJ2-7, with TRBD1 identical over 7 bases. V shed 3 bases and J 2 bases; nucleotides not matched to a gene: 4. Germline assignment: CDR1 GTSNPN and CDR2 SVGIG (reference sequence). This CDR3 is built from 13 residues. The CDR3 loop reads CAWSRGSPYEQYF. The CDR3 DNA reads as TGTGCCTGGAGCAGGGGGTCACCCTACGAGCAGTACTTC.

The chain combines TRBV27 with TRBJ2-7, with no clear D. This CDR3 is built from 14 residues. CDR1 and CDR2 from the germline V gene are MNHEY and SMNVEV (reference sequence). Between the trimmed V and J ends, which lost 2 bases and 3 bases, there was a span of 11 bases. The CDR3 nucleotides read TGTGCCAGCAGTTTAAACTCCCCGGGCTACGAGCAGTACTTC. This gives the protein CASSLNSPGYEQYF.

V and J are TRBV6-2 or TRBV6-3 and TRBJ1-1; 7 positions agree with TRBD1. Trimming at V came to 5 bases and at J to 6 bases, leaving 9 bases not matched to a gene. Per the germline V gene, CDR1 is MNHEY and CDR2 is SVGEGT. The CDR3 loop spans 14 amino acids. The CDR3 sequence: CASSKSRQGAEAFF. The CDR3 DNA is TGTGCCAGCAGTAAATCCCGACAGGGCGCTGAAGCTTTCTTT.

The chain recombines TRBV4-3 with TRBJ2-6, with TRBD1 matching over 8 bases. The V gene end was trimmed by 2 bases and the J gene end by 4 bases; junction bases not matched to a gene: 4. This CDR3 contains 16 residues. CDR1 is LGHNA, CDR2 YSLEER, per germline. The CDR3 protein is CASSQSTGVGANVLTF. The CDR3 nucleotides are TGCGCCAGCAGCCAATCGACAGGGGTAGGGGCCAACGTCCTGACTTTC.

The chain has TRBV6-2 or TRBV6-3 and TRBJ1-5, with no clear D. V lost 4 bases, J lost 6 bases, and 10 bases lay in between. Germline CDR1 and CDR2: MNHEY and SVGEGT. The CDR3 has 13 amino acids. The CDR3 protein is CASSWGLSQPQHF. The CDR3 DNA sequence: TGTGCCAGCAGTTGGGGATTGAGTCAGCCCCAGCATTTT.

The chain combines TRBV4-3 with TRBJ2-7; D gene uncertain. From germline, CDR1 is LGHNA and CDR2 YSLEER. The CDR3 extends over 14 amino acids. Trimming stripped 0 bases from V and 1 base from J, with 7 bases between. For the CDR3, the DNA is TGCGCCAGCAGCCAAGAGTACTCGTCCTACGAGCAGTACTTC. It encodes CASSQEYSSYEQYF.

This clone showed up just a few times. V is TRBV2 and J is TRBJ2-1; 7 bases map to TRBD2. Looked up from germline, CDR1 is SNHLY and CDR2 is FYNNEI. The CDR3 has 13 residues. V trimming: 7 bases; J trimming: 10 bases; junction bases outside the gene matches: 10. CDR3 loop: CASIPSGLNEQFF. The CDR3, as DNA: TGTGCCAGCATACCTAGCGGCCTAAACGAGCAGTTCTTC.

The chain joins TRBV24-1 to TRBJ2-3, with 13 bases aligning to TRBD2. J gave up 6 bases and V 3 bases, and 5 bases lay outside the gene matches. Germline lookup yields CDR1 KGHDR and CDR2 SFDVKD. The CDR3 runs to 16 residues. This chain's CDR3 is CATSDVQTSGGDTQYF. The CDR3 DNA reads TGTGCCACCAGTGATGTACAGACTAGCGGGGGGGATACGCAGTATTTT.

The rearrangement uses TRBV7-6 and TRBJ2-1; 9 bases line up with TRBD2. The CDR3 consists of 18 residues. V gave up 1 base and J gave up 6 bases; unmatched junction bases: 13. Per the germline V gene, CDR1 is SGHVS and CDR2 is FNYEAQ. The CDR3 bases are TGTGCCAGCAGCTTAGTTGATAGGAGCGGGAGGTGGGGCAATGAGCAGTTCTTC. Translating it yields CASSLVDRSGRWGNEQFF.

This chain uses TRBV27 with TRBJ1-2, with a possible D match to TRBD1 (6 bases). This CDR3 region has 15 residues. The germline V and J ends were trimmed by 4 bases and 2 bases, with 14 bases remaining between them. CDR1 is MNHEY, CDR2 SMNVEV, per germline (reference sequence). CDR3 region: CASSSRQDLNYGYTF. The CDR3 DNA reads TGTGCCAGCAGTTCCCGACAGGACTTAAACTATGGCTACACCTTC.

V and J are TRBV5-1 and TRBJ2-4; TRBD2 is a possible D gene (5 bases). This CDR3 has 14 residues. CDR1 SGHRS and CDR2 YFSETQ come from the germline V gene. Trimming cost V 3 bases and J 7 bases, with 14 bases left between them. The CDR3 reads CASSSVGLGNIQYF. The CDR3 region has the DNA TGCGCCAGCAGCTCGGTTGGACTGGGGAACATTCAGTACTTC.

This rearrangement joins TRBV30 to TRBJ2-1, with 10 positions matching TRBD1. The V and J ends lost 2 bases and 5 bases, in that order; junction bases with no gene match: 3. Looked up from germline, CDR1 is GTSNPN and CDR2 is SVGIG (reference sequence). CDR3 size: 14 residues. In DNA form, the CDR3 reads TGTGCCTGGAGTCGGGGGACAGGGGACAATGAGCAGTTCTTC. This sequence encodes CAWSRGTGDNEQFF.

This sequence joins TRBV19 and TRBJ1-5, with TRBD1 matching 7 bases. CDR3 length: 15 residues. V lost 3 bases to trimming and J lost 3 bases; unmatched junction nucleotides: 5. The V gene's germline CDR1 is LNHDA and CDR2 SQIVND (reference sequence). The CDR3 nucleotides read TGTGCCAGTAGTATCGGGGACAGACACAATCAGCCCCAGCATTTT. The encoded protein is CASSIGDRHNQPQHF.

The chain employs TRBV7-3 and TRBJ2-3; tentative D call: TRBD1 (6 bases). Trimming shortened V by 4 bases and J by 6 bases, and 17 bases separated the two germline ends. The CDR3 runs 15 residues. Germline V gene sequence: CDR1 SGHTA, CDR2 FQGTGA. CDR3 DNA: TGTGCCAGCAGCTCCAGGACAGAGGGTTTGGATACGCAGTATTTT. Protein sequence: CASSSRTEGLDTQYF.